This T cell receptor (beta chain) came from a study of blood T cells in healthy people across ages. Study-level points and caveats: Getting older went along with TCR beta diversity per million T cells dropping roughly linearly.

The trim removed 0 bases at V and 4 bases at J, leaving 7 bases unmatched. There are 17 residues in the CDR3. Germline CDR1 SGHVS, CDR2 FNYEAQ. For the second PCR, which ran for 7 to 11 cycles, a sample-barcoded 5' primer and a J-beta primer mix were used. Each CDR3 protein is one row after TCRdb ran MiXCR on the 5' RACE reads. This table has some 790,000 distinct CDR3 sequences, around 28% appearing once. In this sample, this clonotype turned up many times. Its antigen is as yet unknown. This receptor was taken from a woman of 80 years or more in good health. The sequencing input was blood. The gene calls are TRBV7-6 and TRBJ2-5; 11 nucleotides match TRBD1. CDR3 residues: CASSLAAGTGGGETQYF. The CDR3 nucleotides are TGTGCCAGCAGCTTAGCGGCCGGGACAGGGGGAGGAGAGACCCAGTACTTC.